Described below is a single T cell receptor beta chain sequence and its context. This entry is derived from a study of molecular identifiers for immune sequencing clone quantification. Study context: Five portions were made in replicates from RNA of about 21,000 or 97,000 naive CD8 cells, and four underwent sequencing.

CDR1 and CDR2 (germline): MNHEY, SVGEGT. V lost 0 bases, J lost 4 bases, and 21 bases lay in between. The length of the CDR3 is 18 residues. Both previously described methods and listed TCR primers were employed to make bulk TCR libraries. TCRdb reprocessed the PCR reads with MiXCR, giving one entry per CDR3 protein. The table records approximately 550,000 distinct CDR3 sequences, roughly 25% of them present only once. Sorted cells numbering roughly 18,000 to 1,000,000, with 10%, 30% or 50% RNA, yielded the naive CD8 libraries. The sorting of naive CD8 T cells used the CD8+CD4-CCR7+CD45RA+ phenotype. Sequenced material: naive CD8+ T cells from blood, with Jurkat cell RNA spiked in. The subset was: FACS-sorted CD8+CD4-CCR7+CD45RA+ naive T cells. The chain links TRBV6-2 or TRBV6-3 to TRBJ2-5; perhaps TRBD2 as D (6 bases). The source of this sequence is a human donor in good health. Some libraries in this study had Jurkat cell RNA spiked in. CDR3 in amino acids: CASSYSPSVAEPGETQYF. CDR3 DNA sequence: TGTGCCAGCAGTTACTCCCCCTCTGTAGCGGAGCCCGGAGAGACCCAGTACTTC.